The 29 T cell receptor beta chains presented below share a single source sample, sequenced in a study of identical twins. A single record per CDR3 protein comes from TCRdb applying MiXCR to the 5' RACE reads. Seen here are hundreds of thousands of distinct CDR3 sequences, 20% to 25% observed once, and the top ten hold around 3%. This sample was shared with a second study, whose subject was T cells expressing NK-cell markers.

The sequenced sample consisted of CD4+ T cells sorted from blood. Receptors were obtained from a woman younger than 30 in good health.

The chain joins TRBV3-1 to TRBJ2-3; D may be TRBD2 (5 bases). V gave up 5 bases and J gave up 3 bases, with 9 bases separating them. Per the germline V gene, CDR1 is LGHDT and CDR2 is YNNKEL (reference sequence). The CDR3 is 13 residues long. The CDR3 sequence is CASSARGTDTQYF. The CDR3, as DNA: TGTGCCAGCAGCGCCCGGGGTACAGATACGCAGTATTTT.

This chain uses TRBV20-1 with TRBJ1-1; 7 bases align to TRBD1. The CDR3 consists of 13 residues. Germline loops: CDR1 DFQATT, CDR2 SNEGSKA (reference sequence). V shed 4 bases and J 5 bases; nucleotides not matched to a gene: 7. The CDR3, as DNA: TGCAGTGCTACTAACAGGGGCGGGACTGAAGCTTTCTTT. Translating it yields CSATNRGGTEAFF.

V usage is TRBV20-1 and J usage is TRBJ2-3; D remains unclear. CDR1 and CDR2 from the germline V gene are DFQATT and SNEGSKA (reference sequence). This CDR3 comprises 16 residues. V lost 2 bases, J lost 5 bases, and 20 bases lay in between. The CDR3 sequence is CSARKASSRPGDTQYF. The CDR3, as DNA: TGCAGTGCTAGAAAGGCGTCGTCAAGACCCGGAGATACGCAGTATTTT.

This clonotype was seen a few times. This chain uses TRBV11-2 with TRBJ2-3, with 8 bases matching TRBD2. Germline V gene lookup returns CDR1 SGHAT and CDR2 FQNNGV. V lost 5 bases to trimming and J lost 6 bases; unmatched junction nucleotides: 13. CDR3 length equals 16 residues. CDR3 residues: CASSLALSGVRDTQYF. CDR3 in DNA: TGTGCCAGCAGCCTTGCCCTTAGCGGGGTCCGGGATACGCAGTATTTT.

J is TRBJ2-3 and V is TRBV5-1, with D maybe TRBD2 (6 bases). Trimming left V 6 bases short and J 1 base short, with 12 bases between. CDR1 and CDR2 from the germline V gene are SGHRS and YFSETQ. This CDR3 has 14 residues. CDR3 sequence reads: CASKREFGTDTQYF. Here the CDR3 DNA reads TGCGCCAGCAAACGGGAGTTCGGCACAGATACGCAGTATTTT.

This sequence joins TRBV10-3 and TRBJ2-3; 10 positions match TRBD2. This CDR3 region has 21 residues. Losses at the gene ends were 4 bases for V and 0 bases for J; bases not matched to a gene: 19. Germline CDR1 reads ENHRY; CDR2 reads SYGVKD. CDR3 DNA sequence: TGTGCCATCAGTGGGGACCCATTACTAGCGGGACCGTTTCCTAGCACAGATACGCAGTATTTT. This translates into CAISGDPLLAGPFPSTDTQYF.

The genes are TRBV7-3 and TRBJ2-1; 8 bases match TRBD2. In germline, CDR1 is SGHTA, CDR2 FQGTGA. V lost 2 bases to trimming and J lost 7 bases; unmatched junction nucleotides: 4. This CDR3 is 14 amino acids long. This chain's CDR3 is CASSLYGGANEQFF. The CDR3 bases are TGTGCCAGCAGCTTATACGGGGGGGCTAATGAGCAGTTCTTC. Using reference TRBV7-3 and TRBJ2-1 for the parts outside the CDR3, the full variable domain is GAGVSQTPSNKVTEKGKYVELRCDPISGHTALYWYRQSLGQGPEFLIYFQGTGAADDSGLPNDRFFAVRPEGSVSTLKIQRTERGDSAVYLCASSLYGGANEQFFGPGTRLTVL.

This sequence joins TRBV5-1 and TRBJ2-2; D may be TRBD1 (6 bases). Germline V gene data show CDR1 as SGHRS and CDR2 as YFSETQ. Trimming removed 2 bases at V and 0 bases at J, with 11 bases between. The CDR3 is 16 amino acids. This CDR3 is CASSFGQGSNTGELFF. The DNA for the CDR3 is TGCGCCAGCAGCTTTGGTCAGGGGTCGAACACCGGGGAGCTGTTTTTT. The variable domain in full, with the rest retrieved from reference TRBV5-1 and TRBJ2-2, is KAGVTQTPRYLIKTRGQQVTLSCSPISGHRSVSWYQQTPGQGLQFLFEYFSETQRNKGNFPGRFSGRQFSNSRSEMNVSTLELGDSALYLCASSFGQGSNTGELFFGEGSRLTVL.

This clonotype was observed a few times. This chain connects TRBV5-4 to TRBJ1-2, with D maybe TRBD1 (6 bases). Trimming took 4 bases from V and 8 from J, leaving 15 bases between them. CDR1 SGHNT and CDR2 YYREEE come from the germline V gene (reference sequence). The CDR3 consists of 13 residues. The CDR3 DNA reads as TGTGCCAGCAGCCGGACAGTGGAGGGCGGCTACACCTTC. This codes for CASSRTVEGGYTF.

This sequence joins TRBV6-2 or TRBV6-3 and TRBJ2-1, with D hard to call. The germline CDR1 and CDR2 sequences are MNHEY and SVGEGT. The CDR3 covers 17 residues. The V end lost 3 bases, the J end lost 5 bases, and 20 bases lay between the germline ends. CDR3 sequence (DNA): TGTGCCAGCAGTTATCGGCAGTTGAGCCGGGTTCACAATGAGCAGTTCTTC. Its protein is CASSYRQLSRVHNEQFF.

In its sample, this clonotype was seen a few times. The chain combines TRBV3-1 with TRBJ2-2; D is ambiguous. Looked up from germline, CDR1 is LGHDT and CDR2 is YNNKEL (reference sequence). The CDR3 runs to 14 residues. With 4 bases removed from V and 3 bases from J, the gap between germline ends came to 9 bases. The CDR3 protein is CASSPLGYTGELFF. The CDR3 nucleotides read TGTGCCAGCAGCCCACTGGGGTACACCGGGGAGCTGTTTTTT.

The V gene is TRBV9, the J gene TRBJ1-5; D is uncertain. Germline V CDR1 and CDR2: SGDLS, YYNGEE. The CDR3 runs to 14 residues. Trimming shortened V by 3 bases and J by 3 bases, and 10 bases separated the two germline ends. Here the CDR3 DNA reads TGTGCCAGCAGCGCCCGGGCCAACAATCAGCCCCAGCATTTT. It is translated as CASSARANNQPQHF. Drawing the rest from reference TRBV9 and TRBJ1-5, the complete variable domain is DSGVTQTPKHLITATGQRVTLRCSPRSGDLSVYWYQQSLDQGLQFLIQYYNGEERAKGNILERFSAQQFPDLHSELNLSSLELGDSALYFCASSARANNQPQHFGDGTRLSIL.

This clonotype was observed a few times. The CDR3 loop is CASSLGRGAFEKLFF. Written as DNA, the CDR3 is TGTGCCAGCAGTCTCGGCAGGGGCGCATTTGAAAAACTGTTTTTT. The chain joins TRBV6-1 to TRBJ1-4; weak D call: TRBD1 (6 bases). Germline CDR1 reads MNHNS; CDR2 reads SASEGT. The CDR3 runs to 15 residues. The ends were cut back, 5 bases at V and 7 bases at J, with 17 bases in the middle.

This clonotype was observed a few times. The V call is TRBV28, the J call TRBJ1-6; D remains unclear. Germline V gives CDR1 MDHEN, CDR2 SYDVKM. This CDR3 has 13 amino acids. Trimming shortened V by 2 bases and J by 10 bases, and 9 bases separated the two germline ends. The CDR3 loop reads CASSLPRSSPLHF. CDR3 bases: TGTGCCAGCAGTTTACCAAGATCCTCACCCCTCCACTTT.

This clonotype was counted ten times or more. The CDR3 loop reads CASSYSPHIAKNIQYF. CDR3 DNA: TGTGCCAGCAGTTACTCCCCCCATATAGCCAAAAACATTCAGTACTTC. The V call is TRBV6-5, the J call TRBJ2-4; D uncertain. CDR3 length: 16 residues. Between the trimmed V and J ends, which lost 0 bases and 0 bases, there was a span of 9 bases. Germline V gives CDR1 MNHEY, CDR2 SVGAGI.

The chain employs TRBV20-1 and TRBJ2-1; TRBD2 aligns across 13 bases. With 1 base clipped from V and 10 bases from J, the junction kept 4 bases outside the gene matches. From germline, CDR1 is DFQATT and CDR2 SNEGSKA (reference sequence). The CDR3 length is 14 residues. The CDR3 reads CSARGTSGSEEQFF. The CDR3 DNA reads TGCAGTGCTAGAGGGACTAGCGGGAGTGAAGAGCAGTTCTTC.

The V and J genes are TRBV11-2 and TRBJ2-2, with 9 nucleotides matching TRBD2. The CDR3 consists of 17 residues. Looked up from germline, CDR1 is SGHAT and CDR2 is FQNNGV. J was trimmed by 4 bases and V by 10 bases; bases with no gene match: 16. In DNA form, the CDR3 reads TGTGCCACCTACTTGGGGGTAGCGGGAGATCCCACCGGGGAGCTGTTTTTT. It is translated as CATYLGVAGDPTGELFF.

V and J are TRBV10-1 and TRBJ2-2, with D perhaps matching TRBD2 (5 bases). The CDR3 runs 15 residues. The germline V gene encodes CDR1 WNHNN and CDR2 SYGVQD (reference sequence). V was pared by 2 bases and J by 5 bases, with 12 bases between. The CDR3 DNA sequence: TGCGCCAGCAGTGAGGAGGCTAGCTCGACCGGGGAGCTGTTTTTT. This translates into CASSEEASSTGELFF.

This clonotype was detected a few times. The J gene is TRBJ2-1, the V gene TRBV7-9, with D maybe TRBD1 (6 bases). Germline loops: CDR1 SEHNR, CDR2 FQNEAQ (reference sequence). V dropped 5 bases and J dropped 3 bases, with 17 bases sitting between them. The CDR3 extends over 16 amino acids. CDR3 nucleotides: TGTGCCAGCAGCCGGTGGAGAGACAGGTTCTACAATGAGCAGTTCTTC. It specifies CASSRWRDRFYNEQFF.

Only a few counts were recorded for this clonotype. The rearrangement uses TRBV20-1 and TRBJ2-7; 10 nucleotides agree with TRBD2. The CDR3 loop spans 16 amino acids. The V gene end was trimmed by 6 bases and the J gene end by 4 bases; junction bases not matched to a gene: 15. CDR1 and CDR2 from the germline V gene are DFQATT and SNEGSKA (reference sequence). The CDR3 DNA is TGCAGTGCCCTGTCTGTAGAAGCGGGGGGGCTGTACGAGCAGTACTTC. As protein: CSALSVEAGGLYEQYF.

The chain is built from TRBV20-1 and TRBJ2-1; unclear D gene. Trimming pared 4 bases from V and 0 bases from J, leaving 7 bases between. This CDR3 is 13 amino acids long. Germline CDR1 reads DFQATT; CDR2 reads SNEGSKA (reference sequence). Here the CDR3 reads CSATEYSYNEQFF. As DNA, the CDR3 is TGCAGTGCTACTGAGTACTCCTACAATGAGCAGTTCTTC.

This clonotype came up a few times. The CDR3, as DNA: TGCAGCGCCGCGCGACAGTCCGGTTACGAGCAGTACTTC. This codes for CSAARQSGYEQYF. V is TRBV29-1 and J is TRBJ2-7; a weak D match, TRBD1 (5 bases). The CDR3 runs to 13 residues. Trimming stripped 7 bases from V and 4 bases from J, with 17 bases between. Germline values: CDR1 SQVTM, CDR2 ANQGSEA.

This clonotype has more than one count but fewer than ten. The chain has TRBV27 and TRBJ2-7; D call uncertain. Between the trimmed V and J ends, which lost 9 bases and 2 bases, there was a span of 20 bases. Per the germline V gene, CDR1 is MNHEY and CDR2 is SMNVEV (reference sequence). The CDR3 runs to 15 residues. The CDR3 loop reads CASQYPAVLPYEQYF. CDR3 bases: TGTGCCAGTCAATATCCCGCAGTCCTTCCCTACGAGCAGTACTTC.

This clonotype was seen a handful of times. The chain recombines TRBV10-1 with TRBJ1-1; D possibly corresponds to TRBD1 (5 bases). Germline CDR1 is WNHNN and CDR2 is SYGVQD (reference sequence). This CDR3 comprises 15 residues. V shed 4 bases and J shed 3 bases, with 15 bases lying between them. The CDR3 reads CASSAEGELYTEAFF. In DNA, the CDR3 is TGCGCCAGCAGTGCTGAAGGGGAATTGTACACTGAAGCTTTCTTT.

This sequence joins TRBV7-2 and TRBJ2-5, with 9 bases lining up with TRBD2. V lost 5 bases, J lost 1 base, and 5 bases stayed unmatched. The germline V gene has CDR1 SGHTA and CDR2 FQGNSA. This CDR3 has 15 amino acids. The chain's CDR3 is CASSPGTSIQETQYF. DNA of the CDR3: TGTGCCAGCAGCCCCGGGACTAGCATCCAAGAGACCCAGTACTTC.

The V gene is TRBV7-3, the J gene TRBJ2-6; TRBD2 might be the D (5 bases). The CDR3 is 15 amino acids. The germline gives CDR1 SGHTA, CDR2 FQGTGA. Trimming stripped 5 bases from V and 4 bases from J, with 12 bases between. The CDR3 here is CASSPLGVGANVLTF. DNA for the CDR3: TGTGCCAGCAGCCCCCTCGGGGTCGGGGCCAACGTCCTGACTTTC. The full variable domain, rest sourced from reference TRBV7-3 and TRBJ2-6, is GAGVSQTPSNKVTEKGKYVELRCDPISGHTALYWYRQSLGQGPEFLIYFQGTGAADDSGLPNDRFFAVRPEGSVSTLKIQRTERGDSAVYLCASSPLGVGANVLTFGAGSRLTVL.

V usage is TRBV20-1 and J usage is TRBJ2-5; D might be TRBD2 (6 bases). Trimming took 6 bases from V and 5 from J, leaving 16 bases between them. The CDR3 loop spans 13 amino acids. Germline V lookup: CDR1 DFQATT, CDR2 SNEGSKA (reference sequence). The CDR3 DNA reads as TGCAGTGCCACCCGAACGGGAGTTGAGACCCAGTACTTC. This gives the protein CSATRTGVETQYF.

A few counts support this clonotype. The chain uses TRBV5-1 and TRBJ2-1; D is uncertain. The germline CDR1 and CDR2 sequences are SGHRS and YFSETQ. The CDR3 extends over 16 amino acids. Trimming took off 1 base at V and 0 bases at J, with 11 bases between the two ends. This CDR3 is CASSLNPGPSYNEQFF. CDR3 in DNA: TGCGCCAGCAGCTTGAACCCGGGCCCCTCCTACAATGAGCAGTTCTTC.

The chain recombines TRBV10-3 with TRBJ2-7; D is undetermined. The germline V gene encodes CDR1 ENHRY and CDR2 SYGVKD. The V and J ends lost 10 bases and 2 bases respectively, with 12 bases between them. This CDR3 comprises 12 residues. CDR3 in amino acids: CATGPGPYEQYF. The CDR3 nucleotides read TGTGCCACCGGACCTGGGCCCTACGAGCAGTACTTC.